This TCR beta chain is drawn from a study of identifying expanded T cells in peripheral blood. Study-level points and caveats: Variance in clone template counts between roughly two-week samples significantly increased with total template count across all healthy donors.

Sequencing was performed with immunoSEQ multiplex PCR; in TCRdb, only in-frame clones are kept and a portion is missing. Of some 91,000 clones detected, more than 70% appear once; the ten largest clones hold approximately 4%. CDR3 size: 16 residues. CDR1 SEHNR and CDR2 FQNEAQ come from the germline V gene (reference sequence). V was trimmed by 1 base and J by 2 bases, leaving 13 bases between them. Comment on this clone: Its target is not known.

This clonotype was obtained from a person aged 18 to 75 in good health. This chain joins TRBV7-9 and TRBJ2-3; a possible D gene is TRBD2 (6 bases). The sample taken for sequencing was blood. Written as DNA, the CDR3 is TGTGCCAGCAGCTTAGTATCGAGACTAGTCACAGATACGCAGTATTTT. Its protein product is CASSLVSRLVTDTQYF.